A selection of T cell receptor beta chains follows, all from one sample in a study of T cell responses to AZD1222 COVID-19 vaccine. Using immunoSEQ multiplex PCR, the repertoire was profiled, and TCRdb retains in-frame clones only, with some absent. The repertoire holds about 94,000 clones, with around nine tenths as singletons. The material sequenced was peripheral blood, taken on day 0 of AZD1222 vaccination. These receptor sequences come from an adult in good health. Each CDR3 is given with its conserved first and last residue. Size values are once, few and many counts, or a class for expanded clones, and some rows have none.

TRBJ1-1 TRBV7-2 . CASSWPGHRFNTEAFF
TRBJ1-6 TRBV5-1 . CASSFGGQGGNSPLHF
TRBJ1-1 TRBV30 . CAWIGGSTEAFF
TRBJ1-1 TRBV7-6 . CASSLVRDTPDEAFF
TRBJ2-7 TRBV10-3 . CATTGPTYEQYF
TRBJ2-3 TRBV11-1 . CASSVTWASTDTQYF
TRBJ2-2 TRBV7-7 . CASSPTPSNTGELFF
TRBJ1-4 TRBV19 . CASSIGGASNEKLFF
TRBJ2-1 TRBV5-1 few CASSLGGQSGYNEQFF
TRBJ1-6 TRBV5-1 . CASSPFDSYNSPLHF
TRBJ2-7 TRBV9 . CASSPRTDSYEQYF
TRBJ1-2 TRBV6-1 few CASSEAGTGVDGYTF
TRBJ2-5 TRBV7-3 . CASSPAGKETQYF
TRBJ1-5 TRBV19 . CASSIWEGGGLNQPQHF
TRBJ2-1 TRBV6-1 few CASSDGRRGGLYNEQFF
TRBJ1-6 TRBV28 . CASSLNNSPLHF
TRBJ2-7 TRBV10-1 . CASSESITRRSEQYF
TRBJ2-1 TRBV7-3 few CASSLTGTGRDEQFF
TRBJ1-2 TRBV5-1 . CASSFPEDSSNYGYTF
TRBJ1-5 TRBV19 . CASSIGTGENQPQHF
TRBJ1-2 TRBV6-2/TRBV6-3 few CASTPTGRNYGYTF
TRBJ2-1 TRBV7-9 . CASSWTLAGGLANEQFF
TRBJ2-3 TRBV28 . CASRISGRTDTQYF
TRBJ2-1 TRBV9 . CASSVGILAGGGDSNEQFF
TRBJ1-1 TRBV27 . CASIGTEAFF
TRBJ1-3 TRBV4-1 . CASSLPGAGNTIYF
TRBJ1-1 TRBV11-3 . CASSFGLNTEAFF
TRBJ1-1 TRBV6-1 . CASSEFKNTEAFF
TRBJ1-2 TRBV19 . CASSIDADSGYTF
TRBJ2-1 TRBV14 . CASSQELGRQYYSYNEQFF
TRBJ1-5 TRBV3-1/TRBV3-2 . CASSRDSNQPQHF
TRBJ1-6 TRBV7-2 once CASSSRDRVGSPLHF